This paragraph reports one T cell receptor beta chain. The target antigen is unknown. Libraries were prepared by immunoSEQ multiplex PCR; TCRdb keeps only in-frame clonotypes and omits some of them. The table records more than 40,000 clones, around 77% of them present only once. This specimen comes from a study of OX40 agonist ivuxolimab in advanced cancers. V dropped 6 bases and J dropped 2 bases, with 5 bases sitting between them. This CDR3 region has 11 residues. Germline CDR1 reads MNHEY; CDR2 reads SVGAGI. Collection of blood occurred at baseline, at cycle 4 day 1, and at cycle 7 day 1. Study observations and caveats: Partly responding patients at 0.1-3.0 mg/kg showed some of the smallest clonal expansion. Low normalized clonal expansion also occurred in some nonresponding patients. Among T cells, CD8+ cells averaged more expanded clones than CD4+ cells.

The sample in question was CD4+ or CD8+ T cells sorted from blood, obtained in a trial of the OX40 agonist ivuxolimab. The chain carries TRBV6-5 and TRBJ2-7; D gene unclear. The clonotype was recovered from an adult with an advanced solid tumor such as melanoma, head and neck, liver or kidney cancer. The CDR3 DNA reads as TGTGCCAGCAGCGACGCCTACGAGCAGTACTTC. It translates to CASSDAYEQYF.